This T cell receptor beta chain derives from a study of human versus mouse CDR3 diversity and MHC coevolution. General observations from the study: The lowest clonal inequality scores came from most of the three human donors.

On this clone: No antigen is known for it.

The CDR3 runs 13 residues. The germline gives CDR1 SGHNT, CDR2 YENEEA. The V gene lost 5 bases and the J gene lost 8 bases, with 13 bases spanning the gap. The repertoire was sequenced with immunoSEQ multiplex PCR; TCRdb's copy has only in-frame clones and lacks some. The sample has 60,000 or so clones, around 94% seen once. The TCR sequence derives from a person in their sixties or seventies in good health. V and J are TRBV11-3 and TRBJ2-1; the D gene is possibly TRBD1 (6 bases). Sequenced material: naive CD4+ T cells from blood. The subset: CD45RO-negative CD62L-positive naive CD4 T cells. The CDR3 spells CASSPTGPYEQFF. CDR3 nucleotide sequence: TGTGCCAGCAGCCCGACAGGCCCCTATGAGCAGTTCTTC.